The rows below give T cell receptor beta chains drawn from one sample of a study of cytomegalovirus exposure and HLA in healthy donors. Assay: immunoSEQ multiplex PCR; the TCRdb copy retains only in-frame clones and omits some. The sample lists around 150,000 clones, around 88% occurring once. Sequencing was done on a sample of PBMCs. The receptors derive from a woman aged 30 to 39 in good health and CMV-seronegative. CDR3s include the opening cysteine and the closing phenylalanine or tryptophan. A D gene is named only where the DNA matches it firmly. Only part of the rows carry a size: once, few, many, or a class if the clone is expanded.

j_gene: TRBJ1-2; d_gene: NA; v_gene: TRBV5-8; abundance: NA; CDR3aa: CASSLGQGNYGYTF; CDR3nt: TGTGCCAGCAGCTTGGGGCAGGGAAACTATGGCTACACCTTC
j_gene: TRBJ2-5; d_gene: TRBD2; v_gene: TRBV10-2; abundance: NA; CDR3aa: CASLGLAGVETQYF; CDR3nt: TGCGCCAGCTTGGGACTAGCGGGAGTGGAGACCCAGTACTTC
j_gene: TRBJ2-3; d_gene: NA; v_gene: TRBV5-1; abundance: NA; CDR3aa: CASSLEYSTDTQYF; CDR3nt: TGCGCCAGCAGCTTGGAATATAGCACAGATACGCAGTATTTT
j_gene: TRBJ2-5; d_gene: TRBD1; v_gene: TRBV18; abundance: once; CDR3aa: CASSPIKTGQETQYF; CDR3nt: TGTGCCAGCTCACCTATAAAGACAGGGCAAGAGACCCAGTACTTC
j_gene: TRBJ2-7; d_gene: NA; v_gene: TRBV9; abundance: NA; CDR3aa: CASSFANEQYF; CDR3nt: TGTGCCAGCAGCTTTGCGAACGAGCAGTACTTC
j_gene: TRBJ2-5; d_gene: TRBD2; v_gene: TRBV28; abundance: NA; CDR3aa: CASSLREGKETQYF; CDR3nt: TGTGCCAGCAGCCTCCGGGAGGGGAAAGAGACCCAGTACTTC
j_gene: TRBJ2-2; d_gene: NA; v_gene: TRBV9; abundance: NA; CDR3aa: CASSPRTTSRAGELFF; CDR3nt: TGTGCCAGCAGCCCACGGACTACTAGCCGGGCCGGGGAGCTGTTTTTT
j_gene: TRBJ2-6; d_gene: TRBD2; v_gene: TRBV10-3; abundance: NA; CDR3aa: CAIRSSGGGSGANVLTF; CDR3nt: TGTGCCATCAGGTCGAGCGGGGGGGGCTCTGGGGCCAACGTCCTGACTTTC
j_gene: TRBJ2-3; d_gene: TRBD1; v_gene: TRBV5-6; abundance: NA; CDR3aa: CASSFTAGGLDTQYF; CDR3nt: TGTGCCAGCAGCTTTACGGCAGGGGGCTTAGATACGCAGTATTTT
j_gene: TRBJ1-4; d_gene: NA; v_gene: TRBV5-1; abundance: NA; CDR3aa: CASSRIRGTNEKLFF; CDR3nt: TGCGCCAGCAGCCGTATCCGGGGGACTAATGAAAAACTGTTTTTT
j_gene: TRBJ2-5; d_gene: NA; v_gene: TRBV5-4; abundance: NA; CDR3aa: CASSSGISQETQYF; CDR3nt: TGTGCCAGCAGCTCCGGGATCAGCCAAGAGACCCAGTACTTC
j_gene: TRBJ1-1; d_gene: TRBD1; v_gene: TRBV7-2; abundance: NA; CDR3aa: CASSLASRGQFGEAFF; CDR3nt: TGTGCCAGCAGCTTAGCGAGCAGGGGGCAGTTTGGTGAAGCTTTCTTT
j_gene: TRBJ2-5; d_gene: NA; v_gene: TRBV5-4; abundance: NA; CDR3aa: CASSAGTSQETQYF; CDR3nt: TGTGCCAGCAGCGCCGGGACATCACAAGAGACCCAGTACTTC
j_gene: TRBJ2-3; d_gene: TRBD2; v_gene: TRBV5-1; abundance: NA; CDR3aa: CASRDGLAPTDTQYF; CDR3nt: TGCGCCAGCAGGGACGGACTAGCCCCCACAGATACGCAGTATTTT
j_gene: TRBJ2-3; d_gene: NA; v_gene: TRBV18; abundance: NA; CDR3aa: CASSPAPDTQYF; CDR3nt: TGTGCCAGCTCACCCGCGCCAGATACGCAGTATTTT
j_gene: TRBJ1-5; d_gene: NA; v_gene: TRBV30; abundance: NA; CDR3aa: CAWSRDSSSNQPQHF; CDR3nt: TGTGCCTGGTCCCGAGATTCATCTAGCAATCAGCCCCAGCATTTT
j_gene: TRBJ1-1; d_gene: NA; v_gene: TRBV4-3; abundance: NA; CDR3aa: CASSQPGYGRGTEAFF; CDR3nt: TGCGCCAGCAGCCAACCCGGGTACGGGAGAGGAACTGAAGCTTTCTTT
j_gene: TRBJ2-3; d_gene: TRBD2; v_gene: TRBV2; abundance: NA; CDR3aa: CASSPAKLAGWSDTQYF; CDR3nt: TGTGCCAGCAGTCCCGCAAAGCTAGCGGGGTGGTCAGATACGCAGTATTTT
j_gene: TRBJ2-7; d_gene: TRBD1; v_gene: TRBV6-1; abundance: NA; CDR3aa: CASTRQGLDEQYF; CDR3nt: TGTGCCAGCACCCGACAGGGGCTCGACGAGCAGTACTTC
j_gene: TRBJ2-5; d_gene: NA; v_gene: TRBV5-1; abundance: NA; CDR3aa: CASSLEGPGFGETQYF; CDR3nt: TGCGCCAGCAGCTTGGAGGGTCCAGGGTTCGGCGAGACCCAGTACTTC
j_gene: TRBJ2-5; d_gene: NA; v_gene: TRBV6-6; abundance: NA; CDR3aa: CASSLRGQETQYF; CDR3nt: TGTGCCAGCAGTCTCCGGGGACAAGAGACCCAGTACTTC
j_gene: TRBJ2-5; d_gene: NA; v_gene: TRBV7-8; abundance: NA; CDR3aa: CASSFSDSQETQYF; CDR3nt: TGTGCCAGCAGCTTTTCGGACAGCCAAGAGACCCAGTACTTC
j_gene: TRBJ1-5; d_gene: NA; v_gene: TRBV27; abundance: NA; CDR3aa: CASSLAGRDQPQHF; CDR3nt: TGTGCCAGCAGCCTCGCGGGGCGCGATCAGCCCCAGCATTTT
j_gene: TRBJ1-1; d_gene: NA; v_gene: TRBV25-1; abundance: once; CDR3aa: CASSEYNGRGGAFF; CDR3nt: TGTGCCAGCAGTGAATATAATGGAAGGGGGGGGGCTTTCTTT
j_gene: TRBJ1-1; d_gene: TRBD1; v_gene: TRBV30; abundance: NA; CDR3aa: CAWSFRTGDKAEAFF; CDR3nt: TGTGCCTGGAGTTTTCGGACAGGGGATAAGGCTGAAGCTTTCTTT
j_gene: TRBJ2-1; d_gene: NA; v_gene: TRBV9; abundance: NA; CDR3aa: CASSPLPRGSYNEQFF; CDR3nt: TGTGCCAGCAGCCCCCTACCCCGGGGGTCCTACAATGAGCAGTTCTTC
j_gene: TRBJ2-7; d_gene: NA; v_gene: TRBV6-6; abundance: NA; CDR3aa: CASSYSNHAGYEQYF; CDR3nt: TGTGCCAGCAGTTACTCGAACCACGCAGGCTACGAGCAGTACTTC
j_gene: TRBJ2-7; d_gene: TRBD2; v_gene: TRBV4-1; abundance: NA; CDR3aa: CASSQDRGGYEQYF; CDR3nt: TGCGCCAGCAGCCAAGATCGCGGGGGCTACGAGCAGTACTTC
j_gene: TRBJ2-5; d_gene: NA; v_gene: TRBV4-1; abundance: NA; CDR3aa: CASSQESGKETQYF; CDR3nt: TGCGCCAGCAGCCAAGAATCGGGGAAAGAGACCCAGTACTTC
j_gene: TRBJ2-7; d_gene: TRBD1; v_gene: TRBV15; abundance: NA; CDR3aa: CATSRPQGEGEQYF; CDR3nt: TGTGCCACCAGCAGACCACAGGGGGAAGGCGAGCAGTACTTC
j_gene: TRBJ2-7; d_gene: NA; v_gene: TRBV5-6; abundance: NA; CDR3aa: CASSLGLTVREQYF; CDR3nt: TGTGCCAGCAGCTTGGGTCTTACGGTGCGGGAGCAGTACTTC
j_gene: TRBJ1-4; d_gene: TRBD1; v_gene: TRBV6-6; abundance: NA; CDR3aa: CASSYRTGRNEKLFF; CDR3nt: TGTGCCAGCAGTTACCGGACAGGGAGGAATGAAAAACTGTTTTTT
j_gene: TRBJ2-2; d_gene: NA; v_gene: TRBV5-5; abundance: NA; CDR3aa: CASSLVTGVDTGELFF; CDR3nt: TGTGCCAGCAGCTTGGTAACGGGGGTCGACACCGGGGAGCTGTTTTTT
j_gene: TRBJ1-2; d_gene: TRBD1; v_gene: TRBV5-1; abundance: NA; CDR3aa: CASSPGQLLNYGYTF; CDR3nt: TGCGCCAGCAGCCCGGGACAGCTACTTAACTATGGCTACACCTTC
j_gene: TRBJ2-5; d_gene: TRBD1; v_gene: TRBV5-1; abundance: once; CDR3aa: CASSLASQGKETQYF; CDR3nt: TGCGCCAGCAGCTTGGCCTCACAGGGGAAAGAGACCCAGTACTTC
j_gene: TRBJ2-6; d_gene: NA; v_gene: TRBV30; abundance: NA; CDR3aa: CASPVGQGSVAGANVLTF; CDR3nt: TGTGCCTCCCCGGTCGGGCAGGGGTCAGTCGCCGGGGCCAACGTCCTGACTTTC
j_gene: TRBJ2-7; d_gene: TRBD2; v_gene: TRBV7-8; abundance: NA; CDR3aa: CASSPRTSGGSLEQYF; CDR3nt: TGTGCCAGCAGCCCGCGGACTAGCGGGGGGTCTTTGGAGCAGTACTTC
j_gene: TRBJ1-5; d_gene: TRBD1; v_gene: TRBV10-3; abundance: once; CDR3aa: CAISASGGHQPQHF; CDR3nt: TGTGCCATCAGTGCATCAGGGGGTCATCAGCCCCAGCATTTT
j_gene: TRBJ2-3; d_gene: NA; v_gene: TRBV10-1; abundance: NA; CDR3aa: CASTPTEDTQYF; CDR3nt: TGCGCCAGCACCCCAACTGAAGATACGCAGTATTTT
j_gene: TRBJ1-2; d_gene: NA; v_gene: TRBV30; abundance: NA; CDR3aa: CAWSVRAGINYGYTF; CDR3nt: TGTGCCTGGAGTGTAAGGGCAGGGATTAACTATGGCTACACCTTC
j_gene: TRBJ2-7; d_gene: TRBD2; v_gene: TRBV25-1; abundance: NA; CDR3aa: CASRPRTSGSSYEQYF; CDR3nt: TGTGCCAGCAGACCCAGGACTAGCGGGAGCTCCTACGAGCAGTACTTC
j_gene: TRBJ2-7; d_gene: TRBD1; v_gene: TRBV11-2; abundance: NA; CDR3aa: CASSAPGTGDYEQYF; CDR3nt: TGTGCCAGCAGCGCTCCCGGGACAGGGGACTACGAGCAGTACTTC
j_gene: TRBJ2-2; d_gene: NA; v_gene: TRBV5-6; abundance: NA; CDR3aa: CASSSLGGTNTGELFF; CDR3nt: TGTGCCAGCAGCTCCTTGGGGGGTACGAACACCGGGGAGCTGTTTTTT